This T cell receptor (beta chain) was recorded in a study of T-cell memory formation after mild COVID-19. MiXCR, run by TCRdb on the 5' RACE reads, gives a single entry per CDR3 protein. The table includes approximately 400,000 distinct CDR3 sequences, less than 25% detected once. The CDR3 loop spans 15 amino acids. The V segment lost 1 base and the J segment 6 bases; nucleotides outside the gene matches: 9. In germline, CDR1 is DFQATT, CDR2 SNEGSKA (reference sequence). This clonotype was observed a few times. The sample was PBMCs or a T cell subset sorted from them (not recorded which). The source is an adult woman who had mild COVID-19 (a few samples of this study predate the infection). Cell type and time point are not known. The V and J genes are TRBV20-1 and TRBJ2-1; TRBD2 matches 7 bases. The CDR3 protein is CSARVPGLTLNEQFF. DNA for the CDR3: TGCAGTGCTAGAGTTCCGGGACTAACCCTCAATGAGCAGTTCTTC.